The present T cell receptor beta chain was sequenced within a study of blood T cells in healthy people across ages. This clonotype came up a few times. Looked up from germline, CDR1 is SEHNR and CDR2 is FQNEAQ (reference sequence). The CDR3 has 15 residues. V trimming: 5 bases; J trimming: 5 bases; junction bases outside the gene matches: 8. Using a J-beta primer mix together with a sample-barcoded 5' primer, a second PCR was run for about 6 to 12 cycles. Unique molecular identifiers of 12 random nucleotides labeled each cDNA. TCRdb fed the 5' RACE reads into MiXCR, producing one record per CDR3 protein. The data contain under 750,000 distinct CDR3 sequences, 40% to 50% of them singletons.

The V call is TRBV7-9, the J call TRBJ2-7, with TRBD1 identical over 11 bases. The sample taken for sequencing was blood. This sequence originates from a man aged 80 or over in good health. This CDR3 is CASSRRGQGENEQYF. DNA of the CDR3: TGTGCCAGCAGCCGACGGGGACAGGGGGAGAACGAGCAGTACTTC.